The 5 T cell receptor beta chains reported below all come from one sample, sequenced in a study of preoperative IRX-2 immunotherapy in early breast cancer. The treatment is: preoperative locoregional IRX-2 cytokine immunotherapy. Only in-frame clones appear in the TCRdb table, and some are missing; sequencing was by immunoSEQ multiplex PCR. The sample has about 19,000 clones; about 82% are singletons. The source was lymph node tissue, collected after IRX-2 immunotherapy. These receptor sequences come from a human donor with breast cancer.

V gene TRBV5-1 combines with J gene TRBJ1-4; 8 bases line up with TRBD1. V trimming: 4 bases; J trimming: 8 bases; junction bases outside the gene matches: 7. Germline-derived CDR1 and CDR2 are SGHRS and YFSETQ. The CDR3 has 14 amino acids. The CDR3 DNA follows: TGCGCCAGCAGCGCGGGGGACAGGTGGGAAAAACTGTTTTTT. It encodes CASSAGDRWEKLFF. The full variable domain, completed using reference TRBV5-1 and TRBJ1-4, is KAGVTQTPRYLIKTRGQQVTLSCSPISGHRSVSWYQQTPGQGLQFLFEYFSETQRNKGNFPGRFSGRQFSNSRSEMNVSTLELGDSALYLCASSAGDRWEKLFFGSGTQLSVL.

The chain combines TRBV5-1 with TRBJ1-4, with TRBD1 as a possible D gene (6 bases). From germline, CDR1 is SGHRS and CDR2 YFSETQ. V shed 4 bases and J shed 6 bases, with 16 bases lying between them. The length of the CDR3 is 15 residues. The CDR3 DNA follows: TGCGCCAGCAGCACCCCAGGGGAGGGTTATGAAAAACTGTTTTTT. Protein sequence: CASSTPGEGYEKLFF.

The chain uses TRBV11-3 and TRBJ2-1, with D perhaps matching TRBD2 (6 bases). This CDR3 has 17 amino acids. V lost 2 bases to trimming and J lost 7 bases, with 21 bases between them. Germline values: CDR1 SGHNT, CDR2 YENEEA. The CDR3 here is CASSLILSSGKGNEQFF. CDR3 sequence (DNA): TGTGCCAGCAGCTTAATTCTTAGTAGCGGAAAAGGTAATGAGCAGTTCTTC.

The V call is TRBV28, the J call TRBJ1-5, with D unclear. The CDR3 has 15 residues. The ends were cut back, 6 bases at V and 2 bases at J, with 14 bases in the middle. Germline values: CDR1 MDHEN, CDR2 SYDVKM. Here the CDR3 DNA reads TGTGCCAGCAGCCGGAGCAGTAGCCGCAATCAGCCCCAGCATTTT. Encoded protein: CASSRSSSRNQPQHF. The full variable domain, its missing parts supplied by reference TRBV28 and TRBJ1-5, is DVKVTQSSRYLVKRTGEKVFLECVQDMDHENMFWYRQDPGLGLRLIYFSYDVKMKEKGDIPEGYSVSREKKERFSLILESASTNQTSMYLCASSRSSSRNQPQHFGDGTRLSIL.

The chain joins TRBV7-7 to TRBJ1-3; D remains ambiguous. Per germline, CDR1 SSHAT and CDR2 FNYEAQ (reference sequence). The CDR3 extends over 14 amino acids. Trimming took 7 bases from V and 4 from J, leaving 14 bases between them. This chain's CDR3 is CASNRLDIGNTIYF. CDR3 coding DNA: TGTGCCAGCAACCGCCTCGACATCGGAAACACCATATATTTT.